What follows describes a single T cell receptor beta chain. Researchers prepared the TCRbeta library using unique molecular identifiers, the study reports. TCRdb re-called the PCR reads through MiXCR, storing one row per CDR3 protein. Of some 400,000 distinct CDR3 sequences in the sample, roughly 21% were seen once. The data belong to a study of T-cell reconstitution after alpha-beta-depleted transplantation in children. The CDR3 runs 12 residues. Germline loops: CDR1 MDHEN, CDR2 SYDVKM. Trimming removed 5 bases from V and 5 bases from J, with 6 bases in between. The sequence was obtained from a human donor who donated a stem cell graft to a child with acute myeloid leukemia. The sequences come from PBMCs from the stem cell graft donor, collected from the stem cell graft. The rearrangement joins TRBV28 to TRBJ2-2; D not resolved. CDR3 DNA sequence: TGTGCCAGCAGTCAACAGACCGGGGAGCTGTTTTTT. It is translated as CASSQQTGELFF.